This TCR beta chain was captured in a study of beta chain features in type 1 diabetes. The junction had 10 bases not matched to a gene; V was cut back by 5 bases and J by 6 bases. The CDR3 length is 15 residues. Germline V gives CDR1 SGHAT, CDR2 FQNNGV. This clone occurred a few times. The whole isolated RNA underwent reverse transcription, so sequencing captured expressed TCRB transcripts. Method: immunoSEQ multiplex PCR; TCRdb's copy keeps in-frame clones and lacks some. The repertoire holds around 340,000 clones, with less than 9.5% as singletons. The receptor was isolated from a woman aged 18-29 years in good health. J is TRBJ2-3 and V is TRBV11-2; 8 bases map to TRBD1. Sequencing was carried out using central memory CD4+ T cells from blood. CDR3 in DNA: TGTGCCAGCAGCGATCGGGACAGGTTGGCGGATACGCAGTATTTT. It translates to CASSDRDRLADTQYF.